The T cell receptor (beta chain) under discussion was sequenced for a study of technical replicates of blood from several donors. Some clones are missing from TCRdb's copy, which holds only in-frame ones; the method was immunoSEQ multiplex PCR. The data contain around 76,000 clones, just under 95% of them singletons. Trimming at V came to 2 bases and at J to 5 bases, leaving 6 bases not matched to a gene. CDR1 and CDR2 (germline): KGHSH, LQKENI. CDR3 length equals 15 residues. The chain recombines TRBV18 with TRBJ1-2, with 9 bases identical to TRBD1. Material: T cells isolated from PBMCs. The receptor was derived from a human donor in good health. CDR3 DNA sequence: TGTGCCAGCTCACCAACGGACAGGGGTAGTTATGGCTACACCTTC. This translates into CASSPTDRGSYGYTF.